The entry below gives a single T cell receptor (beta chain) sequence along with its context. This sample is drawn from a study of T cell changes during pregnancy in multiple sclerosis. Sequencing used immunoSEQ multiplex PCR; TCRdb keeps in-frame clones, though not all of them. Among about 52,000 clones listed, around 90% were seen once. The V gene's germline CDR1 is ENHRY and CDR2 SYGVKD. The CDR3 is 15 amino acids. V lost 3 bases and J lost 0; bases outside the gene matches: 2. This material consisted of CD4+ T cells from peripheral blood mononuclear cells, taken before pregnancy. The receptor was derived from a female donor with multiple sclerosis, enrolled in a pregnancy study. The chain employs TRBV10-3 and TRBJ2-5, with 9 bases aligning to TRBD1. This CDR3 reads CAISEQGAHQETQYF. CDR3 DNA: TGTGCCATCAGTGAACAGGGGGCGCACCAAGAGACCCAGTACTTC.